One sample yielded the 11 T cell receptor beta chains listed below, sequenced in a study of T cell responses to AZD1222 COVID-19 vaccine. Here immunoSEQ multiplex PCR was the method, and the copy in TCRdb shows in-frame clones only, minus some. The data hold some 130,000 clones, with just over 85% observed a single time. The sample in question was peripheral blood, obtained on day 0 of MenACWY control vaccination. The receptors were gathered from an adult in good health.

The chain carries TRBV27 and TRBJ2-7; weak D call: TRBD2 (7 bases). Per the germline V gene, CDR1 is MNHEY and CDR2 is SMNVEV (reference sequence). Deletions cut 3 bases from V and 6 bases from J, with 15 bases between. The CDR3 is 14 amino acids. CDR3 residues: CASSLARGAGEQYF. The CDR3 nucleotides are TGTGCCAGCAGTTTGGCCCGGGGGGCAGGCGAGCAGTACTTC.

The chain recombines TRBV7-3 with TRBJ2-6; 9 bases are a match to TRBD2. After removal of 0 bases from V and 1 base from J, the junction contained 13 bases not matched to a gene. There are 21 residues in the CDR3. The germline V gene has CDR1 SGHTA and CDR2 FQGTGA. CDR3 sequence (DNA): TGTGCCAGCAGCTTAACGTTGTCTAGCGGGATGGGAACGTCTGGGGCCAACGTCCTGACTTTC. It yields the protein CASSLTLSSGMGTSGANVLTF.

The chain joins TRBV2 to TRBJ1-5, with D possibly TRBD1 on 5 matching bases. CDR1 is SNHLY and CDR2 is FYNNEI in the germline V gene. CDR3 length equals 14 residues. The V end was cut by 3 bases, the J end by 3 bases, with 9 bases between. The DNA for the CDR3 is TGTGCCAGCAGTGACTGGGGGAACAATCAGCCCCAGCATTTT. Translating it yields CASSDWGNNQPQHF.

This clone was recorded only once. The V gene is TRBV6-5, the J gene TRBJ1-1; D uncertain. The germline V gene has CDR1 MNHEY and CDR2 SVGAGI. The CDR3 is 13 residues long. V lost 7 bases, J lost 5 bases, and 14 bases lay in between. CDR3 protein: CASTEVLGTEAFF. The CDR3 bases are TGTGCCAGCACCGAGGTTTTGGGGACTGAAGCTTTCTTT.

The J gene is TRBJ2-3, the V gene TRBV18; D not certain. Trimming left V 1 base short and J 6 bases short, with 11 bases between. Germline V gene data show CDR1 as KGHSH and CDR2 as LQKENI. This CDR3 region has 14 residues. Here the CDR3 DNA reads TGTGCCAGCTCACCACTTCCTAGAATGGATACGCAGTATTTT. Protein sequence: CASSPLPRMDTQYF.

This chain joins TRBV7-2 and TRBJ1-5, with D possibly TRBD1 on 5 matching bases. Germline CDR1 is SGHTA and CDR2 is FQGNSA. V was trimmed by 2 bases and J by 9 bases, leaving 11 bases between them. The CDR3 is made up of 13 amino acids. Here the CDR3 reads CASSLNFGGPQHF. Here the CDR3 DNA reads TGTGCCAGCAGCTTAAACTTTGGGGGGCCCCAGCATTTT.

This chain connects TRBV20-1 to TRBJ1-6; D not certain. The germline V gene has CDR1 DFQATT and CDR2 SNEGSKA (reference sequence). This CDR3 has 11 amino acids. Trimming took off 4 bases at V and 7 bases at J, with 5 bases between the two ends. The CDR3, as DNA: TGCAGTGCTAATCAGAATTCACCCCTCCACTTT. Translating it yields CSANQNSPLHF.

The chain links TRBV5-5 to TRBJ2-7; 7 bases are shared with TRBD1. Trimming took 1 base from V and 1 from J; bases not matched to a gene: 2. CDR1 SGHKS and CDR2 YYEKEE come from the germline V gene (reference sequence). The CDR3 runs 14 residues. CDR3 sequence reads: CASSLQGQSYEQYF. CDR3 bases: TGTGCCAGCAGCTTGCAGGGACAGTCCTACGAGCAGTACTTC. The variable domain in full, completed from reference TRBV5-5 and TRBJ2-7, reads DAGVTQSPTHLIKTRGQQVTLRCSPISGHKSVSWYQQVLGQGPQFIFQYYEKEERGRGNFPDRFSARQFPNYSSELNVNALLLGDSALYLCASSLQGQSYEQYFGPGTRLTVT.

The CDR3 region has the DNA TGCGCCAGCAGCTGGCTCTCTTCGACAGTGCCGAACACTGAAGCTTTCTTT. Its protein is CASSWLSSTVPNTEAFF. This chain links TRBV5-1 with TRBJ1-1; D perhaps matches TRBD1 (5 bases). There are 17 residues in the CDR3. Germline values: CDR1 SGHRS, CDR2 YFSETQ. Trimming took 3 bases from V and 1 from J, leaving 19 bases between them.

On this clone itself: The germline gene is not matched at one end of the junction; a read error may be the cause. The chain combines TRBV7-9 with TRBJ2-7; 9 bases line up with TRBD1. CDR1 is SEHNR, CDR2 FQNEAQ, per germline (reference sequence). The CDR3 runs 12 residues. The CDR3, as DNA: TGTGCCAGCAGCACAGGACAGGGGACTTTCGACTTC. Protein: CASSTGQGTFDF.

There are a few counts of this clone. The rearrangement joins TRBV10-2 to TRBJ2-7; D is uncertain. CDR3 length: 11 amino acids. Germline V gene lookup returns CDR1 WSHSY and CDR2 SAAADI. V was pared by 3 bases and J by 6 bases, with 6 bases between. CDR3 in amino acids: CASSDIPEQYF. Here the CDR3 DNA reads TGCGCCAGCAGTGATATCCCCGAGCAGTACTTC.